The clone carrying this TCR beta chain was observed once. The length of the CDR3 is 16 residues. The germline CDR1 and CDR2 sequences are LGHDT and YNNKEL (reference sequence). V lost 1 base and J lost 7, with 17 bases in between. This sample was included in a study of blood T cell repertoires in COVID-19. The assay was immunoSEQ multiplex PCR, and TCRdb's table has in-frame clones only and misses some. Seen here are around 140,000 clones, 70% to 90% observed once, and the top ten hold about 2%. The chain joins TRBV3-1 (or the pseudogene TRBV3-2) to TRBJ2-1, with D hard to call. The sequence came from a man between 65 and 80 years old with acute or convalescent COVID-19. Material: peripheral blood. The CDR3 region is CASSQGPGPGLNEQFF. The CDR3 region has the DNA TGTGCCAGCAGCCAAGGGCCGGGTCCTGGCCTAAATGAGCAGTTCTTC.